These 31 T cell receptor beta chains came from one sample sequenced in a study of shared clonotypes between healthy human individuals. Sequencing was performed with immunoSEQ multiplex PCR; in TCRdb, only in-frame clones are kept and a portion is missing. The sample has some 2,000,000 clones, 90% to 95% seen once. The specimen sequenced was naive CD4+ T cells sorted from blood. Subset in this sample: CD45RA+ positively selected. The receptor set was obtained from a man aged 18 to 29 in good health.

The V call is TRBV6-6, the J call TRBJ2-1; tentative D call: TRBD2 (6 bases). The V gene lost 5 bases and the J gene lost 3 bases, with 14 bases spanning the gap. Looked up from germline, CDR1 is MNHNY and CDR2 is SVGAGI (reference sequence). The CDR3 runs to 15 residues. The CDR3 protein is CASSPAGLHYNEQFF. CDR3 nucleotides: TGTGCCAGCAGTCCCGCGGGACTCCACTACAATGAGCAGTTCTTC.

This chain uses TRBV6-1 with TRBJ1-4, with D hard to call. This CDR3 region has 15 residues. Trimming stripped 6 bases from V and 2 bases from J, with 13 bases between. Germline V gene data show CDR1 as MNHNS and CDR2 as SASEGT. The CDR3 DNA is TGTGCCAGCAGGAGAGACCCGACCACTAATGAAAAACTGTTTTTT. The encoded protein is CASRRDPTTNEKLFF.

This clone was detected a few times. The chain couples TRBV5-1 to TRBJ2-2; a weak D match, TRBD1 (6 bases). This CDR3 comprises 14 residues. V was pared by 4 bases and J by 0 bases, with 7 bases between. The germline gives CDR1 SGHRS, CDR2 YFSETQ. CDR3 coding DNA: TGCGCCAGCAGCAGGACAGCGAACACCGGGGAGCTGTTTTTT. Translated, it gives CASSRTANTGELFF. The variable domain in full, with the rest retrieved from reference TRBV5-1 and TRBJ2-2, is KAGVTQTPRYLIKTRGQQVTLSCSPISGHRSVSWYQQTPGQGLQFLFEYFSETQRNKGNFPGRFSGRQFSNSRSEMNVSTLELGDSALYLCASSRTANTGELFFGEGSRLTVL.

V usage is TRBV25-1 and J usage is TRBJ2-5, with D perhaps being TRBD1 or TRBD2 (5 bases each). Germline-derived CDR1 and CDR2 are MGHDK and SYGVNS. The CDR3 has 16 residues. The V and J ends lost 6 bases and 2 bases respectively, with 19 bases between them. The CDR3 here is CASSPDGAGGQETQYF. Here the CDR3 DNA reads TGTGCCAGCAGCCCTGACGGGGCGGGTGGGCAAGAGACCCAGTACTTC. Full variable domain (rest looked up from reference TRBV25-1 and TRBJ2-5): EADIYQTPRYLVIGTGKKITLECSQTMGHDKMYWYQQDPGMELHLIHYSYGVNSTEKGDLSSESTVSRIRTEHFPLTLESARPSHTSQYLCASSPDGAGGQETQYFGPGTRLLVL.

Points on this clone: This specimen includes other DNA sequences encoding the same CDR3. The V call is TRBV30, the J call TRBJ1-4; D is uncertain. The CDR3 totals 13 residues. Trimming took off 2 bases at V and 8 bases at J, with 12 bases between the two ends. In germline, CDR1 is GTSNPN, CDR2 SVGIG (reference sequence). The CDR3 sequence is CAWSNGVGEKLFF. The CDR3 DNA reads TGTGCCTGGAGTAATGGGGTTGGGGAAAAACTGTTTTTT.

In this sample, this clone turned up once. The V call is TRBV5-1, the J call TRBJ1-3; D gene unclear. The length of the CDR3 is 14 residues. V lost 5 bases and J lost 4, with 13 bases in between. From germline, CDR1 is SGHRS and CDR2 YFSETQ. The CDR3 loop reads CASSYSKEGNTIYF. The CDR3, as DNA: TGCGCCAGCAGTTATTCTAAAGAGGGAAACACCATATATTTT.

The chain employs TRBV30 and TRBJ1-2; 10 positions agree with TRBD1. V lost 1 base, J lost 5 bases, and 10 bases stayed unmatched. The CDR3 sequence is 16 residues long. Germline CDR1 is GTSNPN and CDR2 is SVGIG (reference sequence). CDR3 nucleotides: TGTGCCTGGAGTGGGACAGGGGGGAGAGGGACTTATGGCTACACCTTC. Translation gives CAWSGTGGRGTYGYTF.

The chain carries TRBV2 and TRBJ1-2; TRBD1 agrees at 9 bases. Germline V gives CDR1 SNHLY, CDR2 FYNNEI. The V and J ends lost 6 bases and 1 base, in that order; junction bases with no gene match: 6. This CDR3 comprises 15 residues. The CDR3 DNA is TGTGCCAGCAGGACCGGACAGGGGCTTAACTATGGCTACACCTTC. Protein sequence: CASRTGQGLNYGYTF.

This chain links TRBV9 with TRBJ1-5, with D unresolved. V was pared by 0 bases and J by 1 base, with 8 bases between. This CDR3 spans 15 amino acids. Germline V lookup: CDR1 SGDLS, CDR2 YYNGEE. The CDR3: CASSVDSGSNQPQHF. The CDR3 nucleotides are TGTGCCAGCAGCGTAGACAGCGGGAGCAATCAGCCCCAGCATTTT.

As concerns this clone: This specimen includes other DNA sequences encoding the same CDR3. V gene TRBV7-2 combines with J gene TRBJ2-7, with TRBD2 matching 11 bases. Germline trimming cut 2 bases from V and 1 base from J; bases unmatched to any gene: 1. CDR3 length: 15 amino acids. Germline assignment: CDR1 SGHTA and CDR2 FQGNSA. CDR3 loop: CASSLIAGGSYEQYF. The CDR3 bases are TGTGCCAGCAGCTTAATAGCGGGAGGGTCCTACGAGCAGTACTTC.

This clone was seen only once. The chain employs TRBV7-2 and TRBJ1-1, with D tentatively TRBD1 (6 bases). Germline lookup yields CDR1 SGHTA and CDR2 FQGNSA. The V end lost 6 bases, the J end lost 1 base, and 9 bases lay between the germline ends. The CDR3 runs to 13 residues. The CDR3 region is CASRRQENTEAFF. CDR3 nucleotide sequence: TGTGCCAGCAGGAGACAGGAGAACACTGAAGCTTTCTTT.

The V and J genes are TRBV4-2 and TRBJ2-2; 11 bases agree with TRBD2. This CDR3 contains 17 residues. V was clipped by 1 base and J by 6 bases; unmatched bases: 7. Germline CDR1 and CDR2: LGHNA and YNFKEQ. The CDR3 coding sequence is TGTGCCAGCAGCCAAGGGTCTAGCGGGGGGCCGTCCGGGGAGCTGTTTTTT. Its protein is CASSQGSSGGPSGELFF.

This clone was recorded only once. The chain couples TRBV18 to TRBJ2-2; 11 bases match TRBD2. This CDR3 comprises 17 residues. In germline, CDR1 is KGHSH, CDR2 LQKENI. With 3 bases clipped from V and 6 bases from J, the junction kept 9 bases outside the gene matches. The CDR3 region is CASSPRGLAEFAGELFF. DNA for the CDR3: TGTGCCAGCTCACCGAGGGGACTAGCGGAGTTCGCCGGGGAGCTGTTTTTT. Supplemented by reference TRBV18 and TRBJ2-2, the full variable domain reads NAGVMQNPRHLVRRRGQEARLRCSPMKGHSHVYWYRQLPEEGLKFMVYLQKENIIDESGMPKERFSAEFPKEGPSILRIQQVVRGDSAAYFCASSPRGLAEFAGELFFGEGSRLTVL.

The chain carries TRBV6-5 and TRBJ2-7; TRBD2 matches 10 bases. Germline loops: CDR1 MNHEY, CDR2 SVGAGI. Unmatched junction bases numbered 8, after V lost 6 bases and J lost 3 bases. There are 15 residues in the CDR3. The CDR3 DNA is TGTGCCAGCAGCTCCCTAGCGGGAGACGGCTACGAGCAGTACTTC. Its translation: CASSSLAGDGYEQYF.

The gene calls are TRBV9 and TRBJ2-5; 10 positions match TRBD2. The CDR3 spans 16 residues. J lost 4 bases, V lost 0 bases, and 6 bases had no gene match. The germline V gene encodes CDR1 SGDLS and CDR2 YYNGEE. CDR3: CASSVDLAGVPETQYF. CDR3 sequence (DNA): TGTGCCAGCAGCGTAGACCTAGCGGGAGTTCCAGAGACCCAGTACTTC.

The rearrangement uses TRBV6-6 and TRBJ1-5; 9 nucleotides align to TRBD1. The CDR3 has 15 residues. J was trimmed by 2 bases and V by 2 bases; bases with no gene match: 1. Germline V gene data show CDR1 as MNHNY and CDR2 as SVGAGI (reference sequence). The CDR3 DNA is TGTGCCAGCAGTTACCGGACAGGGGGCAATCAGCCCCAGCATTTT. Its protein is CASSYRTGGNQPQHF.

The gene calls are TRBV6-6 and TRBJ1-5; 8 nucleotides match TRBD1. V was clipped by 8 bases and J by 6 bases; unmatched bases: 9. Germline-derived CDR1 and CDR2 are MNHNY and SVGAGI (reference sequence). This CDR3 contains 14 residues. CDR3: CASFIGTGGQPQHF. The CDR3 DNA reads as TGTGCCAGCTTTATCGGGACAGGTGGTCAGCCCCAGCATTTT.

CDR3: CASSSPGRGANTGELFF. The CDR3 nucleotides are TGTGCCAGCAGTTCCCCGGGGAGGGGGGCGAACACCGGGGAGCTGTTTTTT. The genes are TRBV25-1 and TRBJ2-2, with a tentative D call TRBD2 (7 bases). Trimming cost V 5 bases and J 0 bases, with 16 bases left between them. Germline CDR1 MGHDK, CDR2 SYGVNS. CDR3 length: 17 amino acids.

The V call is TRBV6-6, the J call TRBJ1-4, with D unclear. Germline V lookup: CDR1 MNHNY, CDR2 SVGAGI (reference sequence). This CDR3 region has 16 residues. Between the trimmed V and J ends, which lost 7 bases and 8 bases, there was a span of 23 bases. CDR3 nucleotide sequence: TGTGCCAGCATTAAGTACCCAAGGAGGTCTGCGGAAAAACTGTTTTTT. Residues: CASIKYPRRSAEKLFF.

The chain uses TRBV18 and TRBJ2-3; 8 bases line up with TRBD1. Germline V gene sequence: CDR1 KGHSH, CDR2 LQKENI. The CDR3 has 16 residues. The trim removed 2 bases at V and 1 base at J, leaving 5 bases unmatched. In nucleotides, the CDR3 is TGTGCCAGCTCACCATGGCAGGGGGCTGGCACAGATACGCAGTATTTT. Translating gives CASSPWQGAGTDTQYF.

The rearrangement joins TRBV11-1 to TRBJ2-7, with 7 bases identical to TRBD1. From germline, CDR1 is SGHAT and CDR2 FQDESV (reference sequence). V lost 5 bases, J lost 2 bases, and 6 bases stayed unmatched. This CDR3 is 14 amino acids long. The CDR3 DNA reads TGTGCCAGCAGCCTACAGGGGATCCCCTACGAGCAGTACTTC. It yields the protein CASSLQGIPYEQYF.

V gene TRBV29-1 combines with J gene TRBJ1-2; weak D call: TRBD1 (6 bases). Germline assignment: CDR1 SQVTM and CDR2 ANQGSEA. The V end lost 2 bases, the J end lost 6 bases, and 10 bases lay between the germline ends. This CDR3 has 12 amino acids. The CDR3 DNA is TGCAGCGTTGAAACCGGGGGCGATGGCTACACCTTC. As protein: CSVETGGDGYTF.

As concerns this clone: Germline and junction disagree at one end, which may indicate a read error. The rearrangement joins TRBV7-7 to TRBJ2-5; D perhaps matches TRBD1 (6 bases). The CDR3 covers 13 residues. Germline CDR1 reads SSHAT; CDR2 reads FNYEAQ (reference sequence). The CDR3 loop reads CASSLGTQETQYF. CDR3 DNA: TGTGCTAGCAGCTTAGGGACACAAGAGACCCAGTACTTC.

The chain couples TRBV19 to TRBJ2-4; D is ambiguous. The CDR3 extends over 15 amino acids. V was clipped by 0 bases and J by 2 bases, with 8 bases between them. In germline, CDR1 is LNHDA, CDR2 SQIVND (reference sequence). This CDR3 is CASSIEGFPKNIQYF. CDR3 nucleotides: TGTGCCAGTAGTATAGAGGGGTTTCCCAAAAACATTCAGTACTTC.

The chain recombines TRBV11-3 with TRBJ1-1; 7 bases are shared with TRBD1. Germline assignment: CDR1 SGHNT and CDR2 YENEEA. The CDR3 is made up of 15 amino acids. V was clipped by 1 base and J by 1 base; unmatched bases: 3. The CDR3, as DNA: TGTGCCAGCAGCTTAGGTAGGACAGGGAACACTGAAGCTTTCTTT. Translation gives CASSLGRTGNTEAFF.

The genes are TRBV5-1 and TRBJ2-7; 9 positions agree with TRBD1. CDR3 length: 16 amino acids. V was clipped by 0 bases and J by 7 bases; unmatched bases: 11. Germline V gene sequence: CDR1 SGHRS, CDR2 YFSETQ. CDR3 amino acids: CASSLGPETGGKEQYF. The DNA for the CDR3 is TGCGCCAGCAGCTTGGGCCCCGAGACAGGGGGTAAAGAGCAGTACTTC. The variable domain in full, completed from reference TRBV5-1 and TRBJ2-7, reads KAGVTQTPRYLIKTRGQQVTLSCSPISGHRSVSWYQQTPGQGLQFLFEYFSETQRNKGNFPGRFSGRQFSNSRSEMNVSTLELGDSALYLCASSLGPETGGKEQYFGPGTRLTVT.

The chain uses TRBV5-4 and TRBJ2-2; D is unresolved. Deletions cut 4 bases from V and 5 bases from J, with 24 bases between. The CDR3 is made up of 18 amino acids. Germline assignment: CDR1 SGHNT and CDR2 YYREEE (reference sequence). The CDR3 is CASSPGSIELVRTGELFF. In DNA form, the CDR3 reads TGTGCCAGCAGCCCCGGAAGTATAGAATTGGTTCGTACCGGGGAGCTGTTTTTT.

The CDR3 DNA is TGTGCCAGCAGCTACGGGGTCCAAGAGACCCAGTACTTC. It translates to CASSYGVQETQYF. The J gene is TRBJ2-5, the V gene TRBV28; D might be TRBD2 (5 bases). This CDR3 comprises 13 residues. V was cut by 6 bases and J by 1 base, with 9 bases left in between. Germline V gene lookup returns CDR1 MDHEN and CDR2 SYDVKM.

This rearrangement joins TRBV25-1 to TRBJ2-3; D gene uncertain. V was clipped by 8 bases and J by 3 bases, with 12 bases between them. This CDR3 region has 13 residues. Germline CDR1 is MGHDK and CDR2 is SYGVNS. In DNA form, the CDR3 reads TGTGCCAGCTCGCGCCTGGGAACAGATACGCAGTATTTT. This sequence encodes CASSRLGTDTQYF.

V and J are TRBV10-1 and TRBJ1-4; no definite D call. The CDR3 consists of 15 residues. Trimming left V 7 bases short and J 0 bases short, with 12 bases between. CDR1 and CDR2 from the germline V gene are WNHNN and SYGVQD (reference sequence). CDR3 in DNA: TGCGCCAGCACCTCCTATCTTGCAACTAATGAAAAACTGTTTTTT. This sequence encodes CASTSYLATNEKLFF.

Comment on this clone: Additional DNA sequences in this sample encode the identical CDR3. V gene TRBV18 combines with J gene TRBJ2-5; D gene ambiguous. Trimming pared 0 bases from V and 1 base from J, leaving 3 bases between. In germline, CDR1 is KGHSH, CDR2 LQKENI. This CDR3 contains 13 residues. CDR3 sequence: CASSPPLQETQYF. DNA for the CDR3: TGTGCCAGCTCACCACCGCTCCAAGAGACCCAGTACTTC.